This TCR beta chain was documented in a study of PD-1 blockade in classical Hodgkin lymphoma. Study outcomes and limitations: Healthy donors reportedly exceeded newly diagnosed patients in baseline TCR diversity.

The length of the CDR3 is 11 residues. Germline values: CDR1 MDHEN, CDR2 SYDVKM. V was trimmed by 7 bases and J by 4 bases, leaving 8 bases between them. After autologous stem cell transplantation all patients relapsed, and prior brentuximab vedotin exposure differed between cohorts. On this clone itself: What it binds is not known.

Generated by immunoSEQ multiplex PCR, the TCRdb table keeps only in-frame clones and is missing some. The sample yields almost 100,000 clones, around nine tenths seen once. The receptor was isolated from a human donor with classical Hodgkin lymphoma. The chain combines TRBV28 with TRBJ2-7; D may be TRBD1 (5 bases). The sequenced sample was peripheral blood mononuclear cells (PBMCs), obtained at baseline. This CDR3 reads CASTSGYEQYF. CDR3 DNA: TGTGCCAGCACTTCAGGGTACGAGCAGTACTTC.